This is a list of T cell receptor beta chains from one sample in a study of post-analysis software for immune sequencing data. TCRdb processed the PCR reads anew with MiXCR; each CDR3 protein has one entry. The table shows about 460,000 distinct CDR3 sequences, with approximately 45% occurring only once. Sequencing input: blood. The receptors come from a girl aged 10-17 years with multiple sclerosis. Both conserved end residues are part of each CDR3. D genes are given only for firm matches. A clone size is listed for some rows: how often the clone was seen (once, few, many), or a class if it is expanded.

clone_size	d_call	v_call	j_call	cdr3_aa	cdr3_nt
NA	NA	TRBV6-6	TRBJ1-2	CASTPGLNYGYTF	TGTGCCAGCACTCCGGGACTAAACTATGGCTACACCTTC
NA	TRBD1	TRBV7-2	TRBJ2-1	CASSPQGSDNEQFF	TGTGCCAGCAGCCCACAGGGGAGTGACAATGAGCAGTTCTTC
NA	NA	TRBV28	TRBJ1-1	CASSPLDVNTEALF	TGTGCCAGTTCCCCCCTGGATGTGAACACTGAAGCTTTATTT
few	NA	TRBV25-1	TRBJ2-1	CASSELALADFRGNEQFF	TGTGCCAGCAGTGAATTGGCTTTAGCGGACTTTCGAGGGAATGAGCAGTTCTTC
NA	TRBD1	TRBV4-2	TRBJ1-1	CASSQLIRGTVNTEAFF	TGTGCCAGCAGCCAACTAATTAGGGGGACAGTCAACACTGAAGCTTTCTTT
NA	NA	TRBV3-1	TRBJ2-7	CASSQTDYEQYF	TGTGCCAGCAGCCAAACGGACTACGAGCAGTACTTC
NA	TRBD2	TRBV3-1	TRBJ2-7	CASSPELAPSYEQYF	TGTGCCAGCAGCCCTGAACTAGCGCCCTCCTACGAGCAGTACTTC
NA	TRBD2	TRBV9	TRBJ2-4	CASSVEASGIYKNIQYF	TGTGCCAGCAGCGTAGAGGCTAGCGGGATCTACAAAAACATTCAGTACTTC
NA	TRBD2	TRBV20-1	TRBJ2-7	CSARRSGGAYEQYF	TGCAGTGCTAGGCGTAGCGGGGGCGCCTACGAGCAGTACTTC
NA	NA	TRBV15	TRBJ2-1	CATSGLSVGTWMSDEQFF	TGTGCCACCAGCGGCTTATCAGTTGGGACCTGGATGTCGGATGAGCAGTTCTTC
NA	TRBD2	TRBV20-1	TRBJ2-5	CSAREASGIWETQYF	TGCAGTGCTAGAGAAGCTAGCGGGATTTGGGAGACCCAGTACTTC
NA	TRBD2	TRBV5-4	TRBJ2-1	CASSLTSGRIYNEQFF	TGTGCCAGCAGCTTAACTAGCGGGAGGATCTACAATGAGCAGTTCTTC
NA	NA	TRBV11-2	TRBJ1-2	CASSLDPGTNYGYTF	TGTGCCAGCAGCTTAGACCCGGGTACTAACTATGGCTACACCTTC
few	NA	TRBV21-1	TRBJ1-5	CASSCLEDRPNQPQHF	TGTGCCAGCAGCTGCCTAGAGGACAGACCAAATCAGCCCCAGCATTTT
few	TRBD2	TRBV27	TRBJ2-1	CASSFPGTSGTNEQFF	TGTGCCAGCAGTTTCCCCGGGACTAGCGGAACAAATGAGCAGTTCTTC
few	TRBD2	TRBV20-1	TRBJ2-1	CSARDLLAGVAYNEQFF	TGCAGTGCTAGAGACTTGCTAGCGGGAGTTGCCTACAATGAGCAGTTCTTC
NA	TRBD2	TRBV28	TRBJ2-7	CASSLPRTSGSYEQYF	TGTGCCAGCAGTTTGCCTAGGACTAGCGGCTCCTACGAGCAGTACTTC